This TCR beta chain came from a study of blood T cell repertoires in COVID-19. Background on the study: There were acute and convalescent COVID-19 samples, and they came from the United States, Italy and Spain. PBMCs, B-cell-depleted T cells, or T cells were the source of the cDNA or gDNA that made up the material.

Original analysis: Amplification from reference gene primers served as the basis for estimated nucleated cell counts. Produced via immunoSEQ multiplex PCR; TCRdb's table is partial and in-frame only. V, J and clone size are taken as reported in that table, and D and trimming were inferred from the DNA itself. Of 110,000 or so clones detected, around 84% appear once; the ten largest clones hold less than 15%. Germline lookup yields CDR1 SGHNT and CDR2 YYREEE (reference sequence). The CDR3 is 17 residues long. The ends lost 4 bases at V and 10 bases at J; junction bases unmatched: 16. The chain carries TRBV5-4 and TRBJ2-5; 13 bases line up with TRBD2. Sequenced: peripheral blood. The source is a human donor in a cohort sampled during active COVID-19. CDR3 bases: TGTGCCAGCAGCGCCCGGACTAGCGGGGGTCCTGGATGGAGCCAGTACTTC. Translation gives CASSARTSGGPGWSQYF.